The following is a TCR beta chain sequence with its context. These data belong to a study of shared clonotypes between healthy human individuals. The replicate PCRs on unsorted PBMC were given about 300 ng DNA, which is tens of thousands of T cell genomes. Data came from immunoSEQ multiplex PCR; TCRdb stores just in-frame clones and leaves some out. Of more than 400,000 clones in the sample, 70% to 80% were seen once. V was trimmed by 5 bases and J by 4 bases, leaving 14 bases between them. In germline, CDR1 is SGHTA, CDR2 FQGTGA. This CDR3 has 15 residues. The sample taken for sequencing was PBMCs. The clonotype originates from a woman aged 40 to 50 in good health. Some clones in this sample may be carry-over from other donors' samples. The chain employs TRBV7-3 and TRBJ2-2; TRBD1 is a possible D gene (6 bases). The CDR3 loop is CASSPGVPSTGELFF. The CDR3 bases are TGTGCCAGCAGCCCAGGGGTCCCGAGCACCGGGGAGCTGTTTTTT.